The 6 T cell receptor beta chains given below trace back to one sample, sequenced in a study of graft-versus-host responses after intestinal transplantation. Clones were sequenced by immunoSEQ multiplex PCR, and TCRdb holds only the in-frame ones, with some missing. The profile shows roughly 18,000 clones, more than 30% of them singletons. The sequencing here drew on alloreactive CD4+ T cells from a mixed lymphocyte reaction culture, taken before intestinal transplant. Subset meaning: CFSE-low proliferating T cells sorted from roughly six-day pre-transplant mixed lymphocyte reaction (GvH or HvG direction). These TCRs come from a human patient who received an intestinal transplant.

The V call is TRBV10-1, the J call TRBJ2-3, with a tentative D call TRBD1 (6 bases). The CDR3 covers 15 residues. The germline CDR1 and CDR2 sequences are WNHNN and SYGVQD (reference sequence). Trimming pared 0 bases from V and 0 bases from J, leaving 7 bases between. The CDR3 DNA reads TGCGCCAGCAGTGAGTCGGGGACAAGCACAGATACGCAGTATTTT. This sequence encodes CASSESGTSTDTQYF.

The chain couples TRBV9 to TRBJ2-1, with TRBD1 matching over 9 bases. Unmatched junction bases numbered 9, after V lost 2 bases and J lost 0 bases. This CDR3 has 18 residues. Germline loops: CDR1 SGDLS, CDR2 YYNGEE. In nucleotides, the CDR3 is TGTGCCAGCAGCGTGGGGAACAGGGGGCGGAACTCCTACAATGAGCAGTTCTTC. Translated: CASSVGNRGRNSYNEQFF.

This clone came up a few times. The chain combines TRBV5-4 with TRBJ2-5, with 10 bases lining up with TRBD2. In germline, CDR1 is SGHNT, CDR2 YYREEE (reference sequence). The V gene end was trimmed by 4 bases and the J gene end by 5 bases; junction bases not matched to a gene: 14. The CDR3 contains 17 residues. CDR3 loop: CASSQRELAGVRETQYF. Here the CDR3 DNA reads TGTGCCAGCAGCCAAAGGGAGCTAGCGGGGGTTCGGGAGACCCAGTACTTC.

The V gene is TRBV5-4, the J gene TRBJ2-7, with TRBD2 matching 12 bases. The length of the CDR3 is 14 residues. V gave up 4 bases and J gave up 3 bases; unmatched junction bases: 2. The germline gives CDR1 SGHNT, CDR2 YYREEE (reference sequence). CDR3 in DNA: TGTGCCAGCAGCAGACTAGCGGGAGACTACGAGCAGTACTTC. This gives the protein CASSRLAGDYEQYF. Full variable domain (outside the CDR3, taken from reference TRBV5-4 and TRBJ2-7): ETGVTQSPTHLIKTRGQQVTLRCSSQSGHNTVSWYQQALGQGPQFIFQYYREEENGRGNFPPRFSGLQFPNYSSELNVNALELDDSALYLCASSRLAGDYEQYFGPGTRLTVT.

V usage is TRBV27 and J usage is TRBJ2-1; maybe TRBD2 (5 bases). The CDR3 consists of 15 residues. The germline V gene has CDR1 MNHEY and CDR2 SMNVEV (reference sequence). Trimming removed 5 bases from V and 1 base from J, with 12 bases in between. The CDR3 DNA reads TGTGCCAGCAGTATAACGGGGAATTCCTACAATGAGCAGTTCTTC. Translation: CASSITGNSYNEQFF.

The V and J genes are TRBV5-1 and TRBJ2-1; TRBD1 agrees at 10 bases. The CDR3 extends over 19 amino acids. V shed 2 bases, J shed 5 bases, and the junction held 16 bases outside the gene matches. The V gene's germline CDR1 is SGHRS and CDR2 YFSETQ. The CDR3 spells CASSFWRLTGGPGDNEQFF. For the CDR3, the DNA is TGCGCCAGCAGCTTTTGGCGACTGACAGGGGGCCCGGGAGACAATGAGCAGTTCTTC. Looking up the rest from reference TRBV5-1 and TRBJ2-1 gives the full variable domain: KAGVTQTPRYLIKTRGQQVTLSCSPISGHRSVSWYQQTPGQGLQFLFEYFSETQRNKGNFPGRFSGRQFSNSRSEMNVSTLELGDSALYLCASSFWRLTGGPGDNEQFFGPGTRLTVL.